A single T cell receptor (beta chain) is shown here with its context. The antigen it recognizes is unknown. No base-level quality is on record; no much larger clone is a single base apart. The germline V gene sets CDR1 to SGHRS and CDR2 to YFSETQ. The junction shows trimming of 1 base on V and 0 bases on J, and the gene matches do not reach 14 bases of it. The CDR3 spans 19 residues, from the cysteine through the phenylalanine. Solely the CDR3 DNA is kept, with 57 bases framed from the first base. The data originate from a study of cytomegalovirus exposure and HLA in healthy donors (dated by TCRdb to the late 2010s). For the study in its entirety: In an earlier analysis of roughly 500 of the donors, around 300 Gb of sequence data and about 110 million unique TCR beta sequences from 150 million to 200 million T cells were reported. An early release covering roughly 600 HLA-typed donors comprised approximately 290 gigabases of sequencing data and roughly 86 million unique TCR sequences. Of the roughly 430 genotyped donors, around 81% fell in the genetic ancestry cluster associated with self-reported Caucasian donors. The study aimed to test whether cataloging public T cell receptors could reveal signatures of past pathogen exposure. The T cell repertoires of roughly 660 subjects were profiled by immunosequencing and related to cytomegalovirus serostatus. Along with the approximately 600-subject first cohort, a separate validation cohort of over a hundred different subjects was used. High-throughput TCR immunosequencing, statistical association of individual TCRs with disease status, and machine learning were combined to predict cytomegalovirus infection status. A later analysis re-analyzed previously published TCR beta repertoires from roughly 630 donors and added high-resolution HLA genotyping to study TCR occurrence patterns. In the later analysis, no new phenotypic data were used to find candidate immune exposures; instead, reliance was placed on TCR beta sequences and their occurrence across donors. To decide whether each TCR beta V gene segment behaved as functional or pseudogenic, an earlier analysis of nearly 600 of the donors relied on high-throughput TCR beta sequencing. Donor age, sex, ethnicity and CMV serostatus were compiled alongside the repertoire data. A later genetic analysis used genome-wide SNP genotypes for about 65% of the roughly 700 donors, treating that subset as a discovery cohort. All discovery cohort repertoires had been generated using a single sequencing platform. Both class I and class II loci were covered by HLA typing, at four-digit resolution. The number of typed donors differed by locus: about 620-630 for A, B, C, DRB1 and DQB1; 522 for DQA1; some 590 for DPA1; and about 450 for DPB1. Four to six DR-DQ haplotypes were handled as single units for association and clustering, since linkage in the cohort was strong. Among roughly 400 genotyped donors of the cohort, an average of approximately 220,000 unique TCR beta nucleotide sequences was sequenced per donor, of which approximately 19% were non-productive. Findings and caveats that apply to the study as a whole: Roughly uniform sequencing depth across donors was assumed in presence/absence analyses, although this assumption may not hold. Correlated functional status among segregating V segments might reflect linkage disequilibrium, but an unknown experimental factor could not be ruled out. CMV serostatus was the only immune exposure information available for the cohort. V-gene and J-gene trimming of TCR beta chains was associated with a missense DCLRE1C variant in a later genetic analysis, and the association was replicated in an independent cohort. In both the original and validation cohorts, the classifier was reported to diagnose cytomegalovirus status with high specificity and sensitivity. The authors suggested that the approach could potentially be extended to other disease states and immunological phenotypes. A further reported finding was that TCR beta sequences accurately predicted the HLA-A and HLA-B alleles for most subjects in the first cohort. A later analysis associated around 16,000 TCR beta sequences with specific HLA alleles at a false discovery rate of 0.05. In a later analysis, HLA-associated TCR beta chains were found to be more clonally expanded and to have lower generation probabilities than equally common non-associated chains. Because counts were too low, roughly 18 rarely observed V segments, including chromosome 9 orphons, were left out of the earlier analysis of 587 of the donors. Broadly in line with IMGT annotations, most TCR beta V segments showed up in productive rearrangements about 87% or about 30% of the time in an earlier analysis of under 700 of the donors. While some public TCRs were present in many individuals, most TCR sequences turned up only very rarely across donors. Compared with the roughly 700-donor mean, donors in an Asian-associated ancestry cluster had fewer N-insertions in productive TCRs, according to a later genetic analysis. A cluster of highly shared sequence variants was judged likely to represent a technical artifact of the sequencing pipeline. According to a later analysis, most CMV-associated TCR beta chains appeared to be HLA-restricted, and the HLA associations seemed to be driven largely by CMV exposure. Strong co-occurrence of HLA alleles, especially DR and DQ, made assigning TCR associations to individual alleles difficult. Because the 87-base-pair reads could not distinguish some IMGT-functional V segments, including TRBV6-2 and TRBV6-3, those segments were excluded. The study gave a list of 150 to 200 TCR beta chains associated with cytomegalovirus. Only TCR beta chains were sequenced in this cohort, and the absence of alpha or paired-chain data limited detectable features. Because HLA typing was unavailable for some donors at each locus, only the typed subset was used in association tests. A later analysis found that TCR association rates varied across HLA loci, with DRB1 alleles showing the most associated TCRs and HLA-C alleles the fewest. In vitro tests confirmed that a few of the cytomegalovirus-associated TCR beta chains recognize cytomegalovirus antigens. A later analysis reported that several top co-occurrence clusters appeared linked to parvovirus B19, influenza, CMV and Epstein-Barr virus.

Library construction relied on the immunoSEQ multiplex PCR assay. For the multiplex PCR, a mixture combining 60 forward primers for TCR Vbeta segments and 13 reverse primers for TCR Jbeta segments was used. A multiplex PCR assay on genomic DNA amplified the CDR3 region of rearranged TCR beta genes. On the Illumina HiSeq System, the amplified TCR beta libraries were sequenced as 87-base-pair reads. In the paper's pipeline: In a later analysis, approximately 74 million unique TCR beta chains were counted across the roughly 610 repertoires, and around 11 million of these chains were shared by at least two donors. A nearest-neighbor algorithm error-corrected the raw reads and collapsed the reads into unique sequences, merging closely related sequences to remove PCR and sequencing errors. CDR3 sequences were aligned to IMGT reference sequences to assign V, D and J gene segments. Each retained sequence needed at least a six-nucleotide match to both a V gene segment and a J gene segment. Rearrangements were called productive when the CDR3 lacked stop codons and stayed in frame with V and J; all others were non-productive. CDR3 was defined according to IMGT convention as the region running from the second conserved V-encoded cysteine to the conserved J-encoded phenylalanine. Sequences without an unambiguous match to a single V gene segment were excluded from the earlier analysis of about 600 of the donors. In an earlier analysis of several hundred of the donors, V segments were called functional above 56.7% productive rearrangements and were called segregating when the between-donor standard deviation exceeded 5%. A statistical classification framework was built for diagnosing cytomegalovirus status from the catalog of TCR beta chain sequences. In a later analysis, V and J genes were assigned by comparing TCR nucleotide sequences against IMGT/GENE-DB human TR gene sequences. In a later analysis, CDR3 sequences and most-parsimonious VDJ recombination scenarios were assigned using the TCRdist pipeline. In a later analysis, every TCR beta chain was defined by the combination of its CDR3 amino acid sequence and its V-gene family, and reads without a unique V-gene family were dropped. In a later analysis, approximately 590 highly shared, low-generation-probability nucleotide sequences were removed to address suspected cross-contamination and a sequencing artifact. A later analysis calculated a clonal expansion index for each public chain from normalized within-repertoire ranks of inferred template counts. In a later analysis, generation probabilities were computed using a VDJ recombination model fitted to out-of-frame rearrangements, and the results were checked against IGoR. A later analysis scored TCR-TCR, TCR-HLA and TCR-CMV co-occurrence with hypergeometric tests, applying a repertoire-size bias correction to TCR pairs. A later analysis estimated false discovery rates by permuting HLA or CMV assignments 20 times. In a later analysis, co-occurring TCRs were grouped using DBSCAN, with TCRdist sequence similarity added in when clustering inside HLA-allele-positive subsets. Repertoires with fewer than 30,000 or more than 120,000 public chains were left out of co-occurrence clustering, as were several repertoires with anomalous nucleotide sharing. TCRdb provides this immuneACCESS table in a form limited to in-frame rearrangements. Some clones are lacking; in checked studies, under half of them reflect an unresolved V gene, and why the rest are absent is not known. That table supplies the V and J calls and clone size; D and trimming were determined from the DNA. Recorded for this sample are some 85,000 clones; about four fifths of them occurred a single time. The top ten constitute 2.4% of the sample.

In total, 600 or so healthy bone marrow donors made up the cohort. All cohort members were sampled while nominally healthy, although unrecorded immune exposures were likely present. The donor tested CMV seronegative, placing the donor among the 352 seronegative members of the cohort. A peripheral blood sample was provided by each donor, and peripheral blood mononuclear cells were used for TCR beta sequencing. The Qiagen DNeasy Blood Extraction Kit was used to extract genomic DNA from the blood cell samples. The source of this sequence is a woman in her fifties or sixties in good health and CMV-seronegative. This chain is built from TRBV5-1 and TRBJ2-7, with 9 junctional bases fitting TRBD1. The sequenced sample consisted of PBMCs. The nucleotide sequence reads TGCGCCAGCAGCTTGAATCCCGGGACAGGGAAGGGGGGCTCCTACGAGCAGTACTTC. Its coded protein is CASSLNPGTGKGGSYEQYF.